The 6 T cell receptor beta chains below were found in one sample sequenced in a study of response to subunit inactivated influenza vaccine. TCRdb processed the RT-PCR reads anew with MiXCR; each CDR3 protein has one entry. The table records about 160,000 distinct CDR3 sequences, roughly a tenth of them present only once. Sequencing used non-naive T cells sorted from PBMCs, obtained 35 to 45 days after vaccination. These receptors all stem from a man aged 45-60 years who received an inactivated influenza vaccine.

This chain uses TRBV15 with TRBJ2-6, with D perhaps TRBD1 (5 bases). The V gene's germline CDR1 is LNHNV and CDR2 YYDKDF (reference sequence). The V end lost 4 bases, the J end lost 2 bases, and 15 bases lay between the germline ends. This CDR3 spans 17 amino acids. In DNA form, the CDR3 reads TGTGCCACCAGCACCGGCCAGGGAAGGGCTGGGGCCAACGTCCTGACTTTC. Amino acids: CATSTGQGRAGANVLTF.

CDR3 amino acids: CASSLLRTGGGETQYF. In DNA form, the CDR3 reads TGTGCCAGCAGCTTGCTGCGGACAGGGGGGGGGGAGACCCAGTACTTC. The chain has TRBV5-6 and TRBJ2-5; 10 nucleotides match TRBD1. V lost 1 base, J lost 5 bases, and 8 bases stayed unmatched. Germline loops: CDR1 SGHDT, CDR2 YYEEEE. The CDR3 sequence is 16 residues long.

The V and J genes are TRBV6-1 and TRBJ1-1; 9 nucleotides line up with TRBD1. Germline V gene lookup returns CDR1 MNHNS and CDR2 SASEGT. The CDR3 covers 13 residues. J gave up 2 bases and V 7 bases, and 2 bases lay outside the gene matches. The CDR3 here is CASTTGGNTEAFF. The DNA for the CDR3 is TGTGCCAGCACGACAGGGGGTAACACTGAAGCTTTCTTT.

There are a few counts of this clonotype. The chain is built from TRBV4-3 and TRBJ2-1, with D tentatively TRBD2 (6 bases). Per germline, CDR1 LGHNA and CDR2 YSLEER. The length of the CDR3 is 16 residues. The V gene lost 4 bases and the J gene lost 6 bases, with 19 bases spanning the gap. Here the CDR3 reads CASSPGGTLTGNEQFF. In DNA, the CDR3 is TGCGCCAGCAGCCCGGGTGGGACTCTTACGGGCAATGAGCAGTTCTTC.

This clonotype was picked up a small number of times. The chain links TRBV5-1 to TRBJ1-2; maybe TRBD1 (6 bases). Germline V lookup: CDR1 SGHRS, CDR2 YFSETQ. V was cut by 0 bases and J by 7 bases, with 10 bases left in between. The CDR3 is made up of 13 amino acids. The CDR3 bases are TGCGCCAGCAGCTTGGCAGGGGTTGGTGGCTACACCTTC. The encoded protein is CASSLAGVGGYTF. Full variable domain (outside the CDR3, taken from reference TRBV5-1 and TRBJ1-2): KAGVTQTPRYLIKTRGQQVTLSCSPISGHRSVSWYQQTPGQGLQFLFEYFSETQRNKGNFPGRFSGRQFSNSRSEMNVSTLELGDSALYLCASSLAGVGGYTFGSGTRLTVV.

The chain uses TRBV6-1 and TRBJ2-2; TRBD1 agrees at 7 bases. Germline CDR1 MNHNS, CDR2 SASEGT. V was clipped by 11 bases and J by 8 bases; unmatched bases: 11. CDR3 length: 13 residues. The CDR3 loop reads CASRSSGGGELFF. The DNA for the CDR3 is TGTGCCTCACGGAGTTCAGGGGGAGGGGAGCTGTTTTTT.